Shown below are 27 T cell receptor beta chains from a single sample sequenced in a study of T cells in tuberculosis. Sequenced by immunoSEQ multiplex PCR; TCRdb stores in-frame clones only, minus some. This sample yields 61,000 or so clones, of which 81% are seen a single time; more than 10% belongs to the top ten. Cells were sorted from thawed PBMC rested overnight and stained with GMM-loaded CD1B tetramer, viability dye and anti-CD3. The lipid loaded on the CD1B tetramers was C32 glucose monomycolate from Rhodococcus equi. What was sequenced was CD1b-GMM tetramer-negative cells sorted from PBMCs. Receptors originate from an adult woman with latent tuberculosis.

V usage is TRBV11-2 and J usage is TRBJ1-1; tentatively, D is TRBD1 (5 bases). CDR1 is SGHAT and CDR2 is FQNNGV in the germline V gene. The CDR3 runs 13 residues. Deletions cut 5 bases from V and 3 bases from J, with 10 bases between. CDR3 DNA sequence: TGTGCCAGCAGCCGACAGAGCTACACTGAAGCTTTCTTT. Translation gives CASSRQSYTEAFF. The entire variable domain, with the rest obtained from reference TRBV11-2 and TRBJ1-1, is as follows: EAGVAQSPRYKIIEKRQSVAFWCNPISGHATLYWYQQILGQGPKLLIQFQNNGVVDDSQLPKDRFSAERLKGVDSTLKIQPAKLEDSAVYLCASSRQSYTEAFFGQGTRLTVV.

The chain is built from TRBV5-3 and TRBJ1-2, with no clear D. TRBV5-3 is treated as an ORF (open reading frame) with a function not yet certain. The CDR3 sequence is 14 residues long. V shed 1 base and J shed 3 bases, with 10 bases lying between them. Here the CDR3 reads CARSLSILDYGYTF. The CDR3 DNA reads TGTGCCAGAAGCTTGTCCATCTTAGACTATGGCTACACCTTC.

The chain has TRBV5-1 and TRBJ2-7; tentative D call: TRBD2 (6 bases). This CDR3 region has 14 residues. Trimming took 0 bases from V and 4 from J, leaving 11 bases between them. Germline CDR1 SGHRS, CDR2 YFSETQ. The CDR3 here is CASSLASGRYEQYF. The DNA for the CDR3 is TGCGCCAGCAGCTTGGCATCAGGGAGGTACGAGCAGTACTTC.

The V gene is TRBV7-2, the J gene TRBJ2-2, with D maybe TRBD1 (6 bases). V was clipped by 6 bases and J by 2 bases, with 13 bases between them. The CDR3 spans 15 residues. CDR1 SGHTA and CDR2 FQGNSA come from the germline V gene. CDR3 bases: TGTGCCAGCAGTTCGACAGGATCAAACACCGGGGAGCTGTTTTTT. Translation gives CASSSTGSNTGELFF.

The CDR3 is CASRDRVYNEQFF. DNA of the CDR3: TGCGCCAGCCGGGACAGGGTATACAATGAGCAGTTCTTC. This sequence joins TRBV10-2 and TRBJ2-1, with 9 positions matching TRBD1. Germline V lookup: CDR1 WSHSY, CDR2 SAAADI. CDR3 length equals 13 residues. The J segment lost 4 bases and the V segment lost 8 bases, leaving 3 bases of the junction unmatched.

The chain combines TRBV6-1 with TRBJ1-5; TRBD1 might be the D (6 bases). Germline V gene sequence: CDR1 MNHNS, CDR2 SASEGT. This CDR3 spans 16 amino acids. V was clipped by 4 bases and J by 0 bases, with 13 bases between them. CDR3 in amino acids: CASSAPGGRSNQPQHF. CDR3 DNA: TGTGCCAGCAGTGCCCCGGGGGGGCGTAGCAATCAGCCCCAGCATTTT.

Only one count was recorded for this clone. The chain carries TRBV19 and TRBJ2-2; TRBD1 matches at 8 bases. The CDR3 length is 14 residues. CDR1 LNHDA and CDR2 SQIVND come from the germline V gene (reference sequence). The V gene end was trimmed by 6 bases and the J gene end by 5 bases; junction bases not matched to a gene: 5. The CDR3 sequence is CASRRDRRTGELFF. CDR3 DNA sequence: TGTGCCAGTAGGCGGGACAGGCGGACCGGGGAGCTGTTTTTT.

This sequence joins TRBV7-9 and TRBJ2-1, with TRBD1 as a possible D gene (6 bases). The germline gives CDR1 SEHNR, CDR2 FQNEAQ (reference sequence). The CDR3 runs 16 residues. Between the trimmed V and J ends, which lost 1 base and 1 base, there was a span of 11 bases. This CDR3 reads CASSLGGGRSYNEQFF. The CDR3 DNA is TGTGCCAGCAGCTTAGGAGGGGGTCGATCCTACAATGAGCAGTTCTTC.

The J gene is TRBJ2-5, the V gene TRBV19; TRBD2 matches 8 bases. The J segment lost 11 bases and the V segment lost 5 bases, leaving 4 bases of the junction unmatched. Germline loops: CDR1 LNHDA, CDR2 SQIVND (reference sequence). This CDR3 is built from 11 residues. CDR3 in DNA: TGTGCCAGTAGTGACGGGAGGGGGCAGTACTTC. Encoded protein: CASSDGRGQYF. The full variable domain, rest sourced from reference TRBV19 and TRBJ2-5, is DGGITQSPKYLFRKEGQNVTLSCEQNLNHDAMYWYRQDPGQGLRLIYYSQIVNDFQKGDIAEGYSVSREKKESFPLTVTSAQKNPTAFYLCASSDGRGQYFGPGTRLLVL.

The genes are TRBV5-1 and TRBJ1-1; no clear D. The V and J ends lost 1 base and 4 bases respectively, with 8 bases between them. The CDR3 length is 13 residues. Germline CDR1 SGHRS, CDR2 YFSETQ. Here the CDR3 reads CASSLSLSTEAFF. Here the CDR3 DNA reads TGCGCCAGCAGCTTGTCCCTATCCACTGAAGCTTTCTTT.

This clone was detected once. The V and J genes are TRBV30 and TRBJ2-2, with 7 bases identical to TRBD1. Unmatched junction bases numbered 9, after V lost 3 bases and J lost 5 bases. Germline lookup yields CDR1 GTSNPN and CDR2 SVGIG (reference sequence). CDR3 length equals 15 residues. The CDR3 coding sequence is TGTGCCTGGAGAAGAGACAGGGTGGGGACCGGGGAGCTGTTTTTT. It encodes CAWRRDRVGTGELFF.

The rearrangement uses TRBV4-3 and TRBJ1-4; 9 bases are shared with TRBD1. Germline-derived CDR1 and CDR2 are LGHNA and YSLEER. The ends lost 3 bases at V and 6 bases at J; junction bases unmatched: 8. This CDR3 region has 16 residues. The CDR3 reads CASSQETGGRDEKLFF. The DNA for the CDR3 is TGCGCCAGCAGCCAGGAAACAGGGGGCCGGGATGAAAAACTGTTTTTT.

This chain links TRBV11-3 with TRBJ2-5, with D possibly being TRBD2 (7 bases). V gave up 4 bases and J gave up 3 bases, with 15 bases separating them. The CDR3 consists of 15 residues. CDR1 is SGHNT and CDR2 is YENEEA in the germline V gene. CDR3 loop: CASSSQGGAKETQYF. In nucleotides, the CDR3 is TGTGCCAGCAGCTCCCAAGGGGGGGCGAAAGAGACCCAGTACTTC.

The chain links TRBV5-6 to TRBJ1-1, with D uncertain. The germline V and J ends were trimmed by 4 bases and 0 bases, with 10 bases remaining between them. The CDR3 runs to 14 residues. Germline V CDR1 and CDR2: SGHDT, YYEEEE. The CDR3 spells CASSAWRMNTEAFF. For the CDR3, the DNA is TGTGCCAGCAGCGCTTGGAGGATGAACACTGAAGCTTTCTTT.

The V gene is TRBV28, the J gene TRBJ1-3; no definite D call. The CDR3 sequence is 14 residues long. From germline, CDR1 is MDHEN and CDR2 SYDVKM. V was pared by 6 bases and J by 0 bases, with 9 bases between. CDR3 region: CASSTLSSGNTIYF. CDR3 bases: TGTGCCAGCAGCACGCTCAGCTCTGGAAACACCATATATTTT.

This clone was counted once. The V gene is TRBV28, the J gene TRBJ2-6, with a possible D match to TRBD2 (7 bases). Trimming stripped 4 bases from V and 0 bases from J, with 22 bases between. The CDR3 runs 20 residues. From germline, CDR1 is MDHEN and CDR2 SYDVKM. Here the CDR3 DNA reads TGTGCCAGCAGTTCCGGACAGACTAGCACATCCTACTCTGGGGCCAACGTCCTGACTTTC. It specifies CASSSGQTSTSYSGANVLTF.

The CDR3, as DNA: TGTGCCAGCAGCCTTGTAGCGGGGGGGCCTTCCTACAATGAGCAGTTCTTC. It yields the protein CASSLVAGGPSYNEQFF. The rearrangement uses TRBV4-2 and TRBJ2-1; 11 positions match TRBD2. Germline V lookup: CDR1 LGHNA, CDR2 YNFKEQ. This CDR3 has 17 amino acids. V gave up 4 bases and J gave up 1 base; unmatched junction bases: 6.

This chain joins TRBV5-8 and TRBJ2-3, with a possible D match to TRBD1 (5 bases). Trimming pared 1 base from V and 3 bases from J, leaving 9 bases between. CDR3 length: 14 residues. The germline V gene has CDR1 SGHTS and CDR2 YDEGEE. CDR3 sequence reads: CASSLRQGTDTQYF. Written as DNA, the CDR3 is TGTGCCAGCAGCTTGAGGCAGGGAACAGATACGCAGTATTTT.

This clone was seen more than once but under ten times. The genes are TRBV7-7 and TRBJ2-2; 8 bases agree with TRBD1. This CDR3 has 17 amino acids. Germline V lookup: CDR1 SSHAT, CDR2 FNYEAQ (reference sequence). The trim removed 5 bases at V and 5 bases at J, leaving 13 bases unmatched. The CDR3 protein is CASSTRTGKVYTGELFF. In DNA, the CDR3 is TGTGCCAGCAGCACACGGACAGGGAAGGTATATACCGGGGAGCTGTTTTTT.

This clone was observed a single time. The rearrangement joins TRBV5-1 to TRBJ2-3; 12 bases agree with TRBD1. The CDR3 is 16 amino acids. Germline V gene sequence: CDR1 SGHRS, CDR2 YFSETQ. J gave up 5 bases and V 3 bases, and 7 bases lay outside the gene matches. The CDR3 here is CASSSAGQGARDTQYF. The CDR3, as DNA: TGCGCCAGCAGCTCAGCGGGACAGGGGGCAAGAGATACGCAGTATTTT.

J is TRBJ1-5 and V is TRBV7-8; maybe TRBD1 (5 bases). CDR1 is SGHVS, CDR2 FQNEAQ, per germline. Trimming took 5 bases from V and 5 from J, leaving 10 bases between them. This CDR3 region has 13 residues. CDR3: CASSPDTDQPQHF. CDR3 nucleotides: TGTGCCAGCAGCCCGGACACAGATCAGCCCCAGCATTTT.

This rearrangement joins TRBV6-5 to TRBJ2-7, with TRBD2 as a possible D gene (6 bases). Trimming stripped 2 bases from V and 6 bases from J, with 11 bases between. The CDR3 extends over 13 amino acids. Germline CDR1 is MNHEY and CDR2 is SVGAGI. CDR3: CASSYGGFAEQYF. For the CDR3, the DNA is TGTGCCAGCAGTTACGGGGGGTTTGCCGAGCAGTACTTC.

This clone was observed a few times. V usage is TRBV5-4 and J usage is TRBJ2-7; TRBD1 agrees at 7 bases. This CDR3 has 14 amino acids. V lost 3 bases to trimming and J lost 4 bases; unmatched junction nucleotides: 7. The germline V gene has CDR1 SGHNT and CDR2 YYREEE (reference sequence). CDR3 in amino acids: CASSSSRGFYEQYF. In DNA, the CDR3 is TGTGCCAGCAGCTCCTCCAGGGGGTTTTACGAGCAGTACTTC.

V and J are TRBV7-2 and TRBJ2-1, with 7 bases lining up with TRBD1. This CDR3 region has 16 residues. CDR1 is SGHTA, CDR2 FQGNSA, per germline. J was trimmed by 7 bases and V by 5 bases; bases with no gene match: 14. The CDR3 nucleotides read TGTGCCAGCAGCCCCCCCGGCAGGGGGATCCTGAATGAGCAGTTCTTC. It is translated as CASSPPGRGILNEQFF.

The gene calls are TRBV4-1 and TRBJ1-5; 11 bases are a match to TRBD1. Germline V gene lookup returns CDR1 MGHRA and CDR2 YSYEKL. The CDR3 contains 20 residues. V lost 1 base to trimming and J lost 5 bases; unmatched junction nucleotides: 16. The CDR3 DNA follows: TGCGCCAGCAGCCAAGTCCTCCCCGGGGGGACAGGGGGATCGGATCAGCCCCAGCATTTT. Amino acids: CASSQVLPGGTGGSDQPQHF.

Comment on this clone: One junction end disagrees with the germline gene, perhaps due to a read error. This specimen includes other DNA sequences encoding the same CDR3. The chain is built from TRBV11-2 and TRBJ1-6; no definite D call. Germline CDR1 is SGHAT and CDR2 is FQNNGV. This CDR3 contains 14 residues. CDR3 nucleotides: TGTGCCAGCAGCGCCCAGTTAGCCAATTCCCCCCTCCACTTT. Amino acids: CASSAQLANSPLHF.

This chain joins TRBV7-9 and TRBJ2-2; D remains ambiguous. CDR1 and CDR2 from the germline V gene are SEHNR and FQNEAQ (reference sequence). The CDR3 extends over 8 amino acids. With 5 bases removed from V and 13 bases from J, the gap between germline ends came to 2 bases. As DNA, the CDR3 is TGTGCCAGCAGCCGGCTGTTTTTT. Encoded protein: CASSRLFF.